This T cell receptor beta chain was recorded in a study of tumor-infiltrating lymphocytes in primary liver carcinoma. General observations from the study: A significantly higher top-250-clone fraction was found in tumors than in blood (p = 0.039).

Both blood RNA, taken from unsorted whole blood, and germline DNA were extracted. Surgery was preceded by the collection of roughly 3.9 milliliters of peripheral blood. Details on this clonotype: Its cognate antigen is unknown.

J was trimmed by 3 bases and V by 5 bases; bases with no gene match: 4. Germline CDR1 reads LNHNV; CDR2 reads YYDKDF (reference sequence). CDR3 length equals 14 residues. Using a constant-region primer together with ProtoScript II reverse transcriptase, TCR beta cDNA was made from 500 ng of total RNA. Slightly modified ARM-PCR, run as three nested multiplex PCR rounds, produced the TCR beta libraries. The first two PCR rounds used TRBV1-TRBV30 forward primers with a C-beta reverse primer, around 10 cycles each. TCRdb ran MiXCR on the multiplex PCR reads and lists one entry per CDR3 protein. Among 310,000 or so distinct CDR3 sequences, 65% were seen once, and the ten largest hold about 6%.

V usage is TRBV15 and J usage is TRBJ2-7; TRBD1 aligns across 10 bases. This clonotype was sampled from a man between 40 and 49 years old with primary liver carcinoma and hepatitis B virus infection. Material: peripheral blood. CDR3 nucleotide sequence: TGTGCCACCAGCGCAGGACAGGGGGACTACGAGCAGTACTTC. This codes for CATSAGQGDYEQYF.